This T cell receptor beta chain was found in a study of T cell responses to AZD1222 COVID-19 vaccine. Sequencing used immunoSEQ multiplex PCR; TCRdb keeps in-frame clones, though not all of them. The data show about 100,000 clones, with about 93% seen just once and approximately 1.7% held by the top ten. The sequence was obtained from an adult in good health. Sequencing used peripheral blood, obtained on day 0 of AZD1222 vaccination.

As DNA, the CDR3 is TGCGCCAGCAGCCCGGGTTCAACTAATTCACCCCTCCACTTT. Its translation is CASSPGSTNSPLHF. The chain is built from TRBV5-1 and TRBJ1-6; D unresolved. This CDR3 contains 14 residues. The V end was cut by 4 bases, the J end by 6 bases, with 11 bases between. CDR1 is SGHRS and CDR2 is YFSETQ in the germline V gene.